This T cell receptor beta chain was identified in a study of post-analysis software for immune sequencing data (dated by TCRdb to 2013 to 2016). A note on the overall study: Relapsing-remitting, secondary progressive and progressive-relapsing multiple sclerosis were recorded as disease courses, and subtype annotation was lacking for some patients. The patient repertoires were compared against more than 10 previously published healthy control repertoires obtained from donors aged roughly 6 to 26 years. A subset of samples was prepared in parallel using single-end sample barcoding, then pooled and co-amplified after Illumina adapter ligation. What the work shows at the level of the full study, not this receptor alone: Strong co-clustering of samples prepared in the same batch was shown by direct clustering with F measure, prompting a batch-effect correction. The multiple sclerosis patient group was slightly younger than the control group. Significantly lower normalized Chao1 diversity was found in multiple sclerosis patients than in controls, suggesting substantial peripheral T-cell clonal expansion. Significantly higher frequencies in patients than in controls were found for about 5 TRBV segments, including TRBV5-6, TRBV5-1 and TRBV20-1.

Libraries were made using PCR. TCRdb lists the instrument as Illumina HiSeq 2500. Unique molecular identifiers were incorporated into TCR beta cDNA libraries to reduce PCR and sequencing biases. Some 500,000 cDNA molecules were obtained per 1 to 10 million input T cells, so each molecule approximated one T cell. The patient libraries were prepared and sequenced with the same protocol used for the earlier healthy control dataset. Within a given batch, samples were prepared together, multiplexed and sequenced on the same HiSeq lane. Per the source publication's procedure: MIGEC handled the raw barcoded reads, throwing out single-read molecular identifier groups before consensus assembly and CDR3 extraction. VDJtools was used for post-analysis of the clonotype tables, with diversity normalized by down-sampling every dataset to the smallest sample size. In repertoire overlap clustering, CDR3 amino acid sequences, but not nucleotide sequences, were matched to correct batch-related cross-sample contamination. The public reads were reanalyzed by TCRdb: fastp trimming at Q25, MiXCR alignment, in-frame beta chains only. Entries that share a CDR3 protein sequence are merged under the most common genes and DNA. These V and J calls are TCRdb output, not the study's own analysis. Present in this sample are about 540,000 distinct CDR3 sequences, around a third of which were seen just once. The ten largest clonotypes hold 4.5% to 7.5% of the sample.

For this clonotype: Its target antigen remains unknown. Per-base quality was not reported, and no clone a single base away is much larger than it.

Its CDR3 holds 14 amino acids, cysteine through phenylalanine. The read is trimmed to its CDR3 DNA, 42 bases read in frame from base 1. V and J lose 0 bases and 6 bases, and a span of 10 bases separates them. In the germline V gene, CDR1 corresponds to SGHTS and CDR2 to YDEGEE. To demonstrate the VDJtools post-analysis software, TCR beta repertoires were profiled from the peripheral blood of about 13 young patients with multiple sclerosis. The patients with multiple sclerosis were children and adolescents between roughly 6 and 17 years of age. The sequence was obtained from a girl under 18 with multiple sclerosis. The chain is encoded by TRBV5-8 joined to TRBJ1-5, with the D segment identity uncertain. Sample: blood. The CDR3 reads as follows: CASSLEGRTQPQHF. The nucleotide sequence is TGTGCCAGCAGCTTGGAGGGCAGAACTCAGCCCCAGCATTTT.